The rows below give T cell receptor beta chains drawn from one sample of a study of CD8 T cells in Susac syndrome. TCRdb reprocessed the immunoSEQ multiplex PCR reads via MiXCR and lists one record per CDR3 protein. The sample includes about 400,000 distinct CDR3 sequences, roughly 85% seen only once; the top ten take about 0.12%. The specimen was CD8+ T cells from PBMCs. These receptors all stem from a human donor with multiple sclerosis. Both conserved end residues are part of each CDR3. Each record gives: clone size, V gene, D gene, J gene, CDR3 protein, CDR3 DNA. The D gene is left open where the match is weak. The size entry is marked missing in some rows and otherwise reads once, few, many or a size class.

>once|TRBV7-9|.|TRBJ1-3
CASSETGLGNTIYF
TGTGCCAGCAGCGAAACAGGGCTGGGAAACACCATATATTTT
>many|TRBV27|.|TRBJ2-5
CASSSGETQYF
TGTGCCAGCAGTTCGGGTGAGACCCAGTACTTC
>.|TRBV5-1|.|TRBJ1-3
CASSLQRTEDSGNTIYF
TGCGCCAGCAGCTTGCAACGGACGGAGGACTCTGGAAACACCATATATTTT
>.|TRBV2|TRBD1|TRBJ1-2
CASSGTGLNYGYTF
TGTGCCAGCAGCGGGACAGGGCTTAACTATGGCTACACCTTC
>.|TRBV5-6|TRBD1|TRBJ2-7
CASSWGPGQGISYEQYF
TGTGCCAGCAGCTGGGGACCGGGACAGGGTATCTCCTACGAGCAGTACTTC
>.|TRBV4-2|TRBD2|TRBJ2-7
CASSQESEGLAGVYEQYF
TGTGCCAGCAGCCAAGAAAGCGAGGGACTAGCGGGAGTTTACGAGCAGTACTTC
>.|TRBV6-4|.|TRBJ2-1
CASSDSTGWGSNEQFF
TGTGCCAGCAGTGACTCCACAGGGTGGGGTTCCAATGAGCAGTTCTTC
>.|TRBV5-1|TRBD1|TRBJ2-1
CASSLGQGATEQFF
TGCGCCAGCAGCCTGGGACAGGGGGCCACTGAGCAGTTCTTC
>.|TRBV6-1|TRBD2|TRBJ2-3
CASSIFSSAGVEDTQYF
TGTGCCAGCAGTATTTTTTCTAGTGCGGGAGTGGAGGATACGCAGTATTTT
>few|TRBV6-1|TRBD2|TRBJ2-1
CASSPGREGRNEQFF
TGTGCCAGCAGCCCGGGGCGGGAGGGCCGTAATGAGCAGTTCTTC
>.|TRBV7-9|.|TRBJ2-2
CASSAPGTRTGELFF
TGTGCCAGCAGCGCCCCCGGGACACGCACCGGGGAGCTGTTTTTT
>.|TRBV4-1|TRBD1|TRBJ1-2
CASSQDPGQGANYGYTF
TGCGCCAGCAGCCAAGATCCGGGACAGGGTGCTAACTATGGCTACACCTTC
>.|TRBV12-5|TRBD2|TRBJ2-3
CASGSVAGAYDTQYF
TGTGCTAGTGGTTCCGTAGCGGGAGCCTACGATACGCAGTATTTT
>.|TRBV28|TRBD2|TRBJ2-3
CASSLPGGGRTDTQYF
TGTGCCAGCAGTCTCCCCGGGGGGGGACGCACAGATACGCAGTATTTT
>.|TRBV27|.|TRBJ2-7
CASSASPDPDSYEQYF
TGTGCCAGCAGTGCCTCCCCCGATCCTGACTCCTACGAGCAGTACTTC
>once|TRBV7-9|.|TRBJ1-1
CASSLAGWGRGNTEAFF
TGTGCCAGCAGCTTAGCGGGCTGGGGCAGGGGGAACACTGAAGCTTTCTTT
>once|TRBV27|TRBD2|TRBJ2-1
CASSFALAGEQFF
TGTGCCAGCAGTTTTGCACTAGCGGGTGAGCAGTTCTTC
>.|TRBV6-1|.|TRBJ1-2
CASSEVAGVNGYTF
TGTGCCAGCAGCGAAGTGGCAGGGGTCAATGGCTACACCTTC
>.|TRBV5-6|.|TRBJ1-5
CASSLGPSNQPQHF
TGTGCCAGCAGCTTGGGTCCGAGCAATCAGCCCCAGCATTTT
>once|TRBV23-1|.|TRBJ1-1
CASTPTRDTEAFF
TGCGCCAGCACCCCGACGAGAGACACTGAAGCTTTCTTT
>few|TRBV6-5|.|TRBJ2-1
CASSYSVGVGDEQFF
TGTGCCAGCAGTTACTCGGTAGGGGTGGGGGATGAGCAGTTCTTC
>.|TRBV12-3/TRBV12-4|.|TRBJ2-5
CASSLAEPETQYF
TGTGCCAGCAGTTTAGCGGAGCCGGAGACCCAGTACTTC
>.|TRBV28|.|TRBJ2-7
CASSLSFHEQYF
TGTGCCAGCAGTTTATCCTTCCACGAGCAGTACTTC
>.|TRBV27|.|TRBJ2-1
CASSLGGGGIEQFF
TGTGCCAGCAGTTTAGGGGGAGGGGGGATTGAGCAGTTCTTC
>few|TRBV7-2|.|TRBJ2-1
CASSLSNNEQFF
TGTGCCAGCAGCTTATCCAACAATGAGCAGTTCTTC
>once|TRBV12-3/TRBV12-4|TRBD1|TRBJ1-2
CASSFGTGEGYTF
TGTGCCAGCAGCTTCGGGACAGGGGAAGGCTACACCTTC
>once|TRBV27|TRBD1|TRBJ2-2
CASSSTGLGGYTGELFF
TGTGCCAGCAGTTCGACAGGGCTTGGTGGTTACACCGGGGAGCTGTTTTTT
>.|TRBV6-5|.|TRBJ2-3
CASSYRQADTTDTQYF
TGTGCCAGCAGTTACCGACAGGCTGATACCACAGATACGCAGTATTTT
>.|TRBV3-1|.|TRBJ2-7
CASSQDAESYEQYF
TGTGCCAGCAGCCAAGATGCAGAATCCTACGAGCAGTACTTC
>.|TRBV14|TRBD1|TRBJ1-1
CANSQNGDRVGWNTEAFF
TGTGCCAACAGCCAAAACGGAGACAGGGTAGGTTGGAACACTGAAGCTTTCTTT
>.|TRBV5-5|TRBD1|TRBJ2-3
CASTDTGAEGDTQYF
TGTGCCAGCACCGACACAGGGGCAGAGGGGGATACGCAGTATTTT